This TCR beta chain comes out of a study of beta chain features in type 1 diabetes. General study results and limits: A possible short-template PCR bias applies equally to patients and controls.

Each of the sorted populations had a purity greater than 95%. All of the isolated RNA was reverse transcribed, so expressed TCRB transcripts were sequenced. Roughly 3.7 million reads, on average, came from each naive, central memory and regulatory T cell sample. Generated by immunoSEQ multiplex PCR, the TCRdb table keeps only in-frame clones and is missing some. Counted here are 900,000 or so clones, 17% occurring once; the ten biggest clones make up 0.023%. Germline values: CDR1 MNHEY, CDR2 SVGAGI. The CDR3 is 14 residues long. Germline trimming cut 5 bases from V and 7 bases from J; bases unmatched to any gene: 10. This clone was counted only a few times. No antigen is known for it.

Sequenced material: naive CD4+ T cells from blood. The V gene is TRBV6-5, the J gene TRBJ1-1, with 7 positions matching TRBD1. The receptor's source is a young woman in good health. DNA for the CDR3: TGTGCCAGCAGTCGCGCCGGGACAGCCATTGAAGCTTTCTTT. It codes for CASSRAGTAIEAFF.